This T cell receptor beta chain derives from a study of T cells expressing NK-cell markers. At the level of the study: TCR beta repertoires came from sorted CD3+CD56+NKG2C+, CD3+CD56+NKG2C- and CD3+CD56-NKG2C+ T cells. Eight donors were sequenced, of whom seven were HCMV-seropositive, while the remaining one was HCMV-seronegative.

From the 5' RACE reads, TCRdb lists one entry per CDR3 protein and no DNA. This table holds around 280,000 distinct CDR3 sequences. Germline values: CDR1 KGHSH, CDR2 LQKENI. This CDR3 is built from 18 residues. Sequenced: blood T cells: a sorted CD56 or NKG2C T cell subset, CD4+ or CD8+ T cells, or bulk PBMC T cells (not recorded which). The TCR originated in a man younger than 35 in good health. The V call is TRBV18, the J call TRBJ1-1; there is no DNA to check the TCRdb D call of TRBD1. CDR3 sequence: CASSPLGVVQGGNTEAFF.